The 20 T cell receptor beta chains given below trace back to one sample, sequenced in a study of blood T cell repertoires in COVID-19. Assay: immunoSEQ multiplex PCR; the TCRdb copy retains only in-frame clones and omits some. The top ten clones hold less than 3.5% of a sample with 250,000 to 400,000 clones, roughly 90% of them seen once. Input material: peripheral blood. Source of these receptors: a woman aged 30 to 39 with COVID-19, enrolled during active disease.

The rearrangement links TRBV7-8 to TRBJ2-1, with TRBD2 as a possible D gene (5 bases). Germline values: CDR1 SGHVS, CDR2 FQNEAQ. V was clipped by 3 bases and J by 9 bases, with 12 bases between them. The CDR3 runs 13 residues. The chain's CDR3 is CASSFPLVGEQFF. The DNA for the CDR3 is TGTGCCAGCAGCTTCCCACTAGTCGGTGAGCAGTTCTTC.

The CDR3 nucleotides read TGCGCCAGCAGCGCACGACAGGGGGCGGTGAACACTGAAGCTTTCTTT. Its protein product is CASSARQGAVNTEAFF. The V call is TRBV5-1, the J call TRBJ1-1; 10 nucleotides agree with TRBD1. Trimming cost V 4 bases and J 0 bases; bases outside gene matches: 6. From germline, CDR1 is SGHRS and CDR2 YFSETQ. The CDR3 covers 16 residues.

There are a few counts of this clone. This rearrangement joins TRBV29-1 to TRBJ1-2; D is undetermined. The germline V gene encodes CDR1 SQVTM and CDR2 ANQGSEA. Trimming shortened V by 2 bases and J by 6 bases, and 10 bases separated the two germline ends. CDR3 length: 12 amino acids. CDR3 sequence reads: CSVESGNHGYTF. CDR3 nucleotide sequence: TGCAGCGTTGAAAGCGGGAACCATGGCTACACCTTC.

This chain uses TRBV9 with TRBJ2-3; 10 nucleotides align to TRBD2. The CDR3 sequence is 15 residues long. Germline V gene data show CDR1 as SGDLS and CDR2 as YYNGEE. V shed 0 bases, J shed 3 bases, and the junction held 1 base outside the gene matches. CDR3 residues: CASSVVSGGTDTQYF. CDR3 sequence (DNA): TGTGCCAGCAGCGTAGTTAGCGGGGGGACAGATACGCAGTATTTT.

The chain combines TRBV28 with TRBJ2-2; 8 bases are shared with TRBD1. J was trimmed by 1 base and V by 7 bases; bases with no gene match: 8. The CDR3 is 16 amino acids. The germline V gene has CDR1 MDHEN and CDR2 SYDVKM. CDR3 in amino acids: CASTQGGTGNTGELFF. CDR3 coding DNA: TGTGCCAGCACCCAAGGGGGGACAGGGAACACCGGGGAGCTGTTTTTT.

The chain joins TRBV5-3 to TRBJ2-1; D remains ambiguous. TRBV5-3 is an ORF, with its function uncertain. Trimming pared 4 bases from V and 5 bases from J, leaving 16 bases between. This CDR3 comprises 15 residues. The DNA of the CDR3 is TGTGCCAGAAGCCAGGTTTATACGAACGACAATGAGCAGTTCTTC. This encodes CARSQVYTNDNEQFF.

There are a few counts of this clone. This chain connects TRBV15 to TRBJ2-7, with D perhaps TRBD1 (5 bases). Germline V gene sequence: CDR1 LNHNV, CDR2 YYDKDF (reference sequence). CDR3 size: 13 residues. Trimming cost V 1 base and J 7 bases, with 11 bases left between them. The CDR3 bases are TGTGCCACCAGCAGAGGGGGCGAGAGGGAGCAGTACTTC. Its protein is CATSRGGEREQYF.

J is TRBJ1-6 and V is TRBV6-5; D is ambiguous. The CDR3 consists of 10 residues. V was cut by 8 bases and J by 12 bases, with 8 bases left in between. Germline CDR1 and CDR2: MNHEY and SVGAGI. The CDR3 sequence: CASGRGPLHF. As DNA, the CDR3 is TGTGCCAGCGGCAGAGGACCCCTCCACTTT.

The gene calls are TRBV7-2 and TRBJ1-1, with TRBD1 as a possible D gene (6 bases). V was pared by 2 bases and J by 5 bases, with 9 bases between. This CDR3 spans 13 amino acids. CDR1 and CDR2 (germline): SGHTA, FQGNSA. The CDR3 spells CASSLHRETEAFF. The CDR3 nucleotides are TGTGCCAGCAGCTTACACAGGGAAACTGAAGCTTTCTTT. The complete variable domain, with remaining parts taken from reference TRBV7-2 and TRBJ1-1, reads GAGVSQSPSNKVTEKGKDVELRCDPISGHTALYWYRQSLGQGLEFLIYFQGNSAPDKSGLPSDRFSAERTGGSVSTLTIQRTQQEDSAVYLCASSLHRETEAFFGQGTRLTVV.

The DNA of the CDR3 is TGTGCCAGCAGCTTATTTCTAGCAGGTGACGGGGAGCTGTTTTTT. Translation gives CASSLFLAGDGELFF. The J gene is TRBJ2-2, the V gene TRBV7-6; the D gene is possibly TRBD2 (5 bases). Trimming cost V 2 bases and J 7 bases, with 14 bases left between them. The CDR3 consists of 15 residues. Germline assignment: CDR1 SGHVS and CDR2 FNYEAQ.

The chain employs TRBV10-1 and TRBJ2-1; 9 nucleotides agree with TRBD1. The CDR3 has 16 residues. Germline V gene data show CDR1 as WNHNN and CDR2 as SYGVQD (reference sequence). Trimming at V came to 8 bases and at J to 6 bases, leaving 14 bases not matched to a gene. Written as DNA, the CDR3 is TGCGCCAGCGGCCAGGGCCCGGGACAGGGAGTCAATGAGCAGTTCTTC. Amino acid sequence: CASGQGPGQGVNEQFF.

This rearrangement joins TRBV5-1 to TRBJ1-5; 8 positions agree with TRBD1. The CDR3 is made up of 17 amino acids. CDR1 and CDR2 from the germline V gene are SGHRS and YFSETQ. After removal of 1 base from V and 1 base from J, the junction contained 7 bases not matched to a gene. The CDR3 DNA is TGCGCCAGCAGCTTGTTTGGGACAGGTCAGAGCAATCAGCCCCAGCATTTT. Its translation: CASSLFGTGQSNQPQHF.

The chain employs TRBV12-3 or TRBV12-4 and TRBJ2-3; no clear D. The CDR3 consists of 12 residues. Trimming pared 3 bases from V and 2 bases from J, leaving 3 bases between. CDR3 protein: CASSLATDTQYF. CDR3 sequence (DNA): TGTGCCAGCAGTTTGGCCACAGATACGCAGTATTTT.

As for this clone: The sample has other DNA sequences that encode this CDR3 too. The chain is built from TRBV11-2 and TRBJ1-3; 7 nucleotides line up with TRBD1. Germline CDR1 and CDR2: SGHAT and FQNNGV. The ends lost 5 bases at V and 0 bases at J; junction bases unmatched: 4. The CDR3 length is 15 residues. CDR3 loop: CASSPRQGSGNTIYF. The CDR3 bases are TGTGCCAGCAGCCCCCGACAGGGCTCTGGAAACACCATATATTTT. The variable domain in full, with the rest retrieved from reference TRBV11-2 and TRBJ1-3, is EAGVAQSPRYKIIEKRQSVAFWCNPISGHATLYWYQQILGQGPKLLIQFQNNGVVDDSQLPKDRFSAERLKGVDSTLKIQPAKLEDSAVYLCASSPRQGSGNTIYFGEGSWLTVV.

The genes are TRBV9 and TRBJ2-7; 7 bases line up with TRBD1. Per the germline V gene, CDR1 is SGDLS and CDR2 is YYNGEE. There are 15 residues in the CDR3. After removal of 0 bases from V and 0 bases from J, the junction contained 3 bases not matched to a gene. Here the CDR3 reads CASSVGSGGSYEQYF. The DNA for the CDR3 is TGTGCCAGCAGCGTAGGATCAGGGGGCTCCTACGAGCAGTACTTC.

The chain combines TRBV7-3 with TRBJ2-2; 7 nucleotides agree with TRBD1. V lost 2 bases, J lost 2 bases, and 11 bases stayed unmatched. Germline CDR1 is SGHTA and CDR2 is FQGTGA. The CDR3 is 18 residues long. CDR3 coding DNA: TGTGCCAGCAGCTTATACGGGATGACAGGGCTCAACACCGGGGAGCTGTTTTTT. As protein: CASSLYGMTGLNTGELFF.

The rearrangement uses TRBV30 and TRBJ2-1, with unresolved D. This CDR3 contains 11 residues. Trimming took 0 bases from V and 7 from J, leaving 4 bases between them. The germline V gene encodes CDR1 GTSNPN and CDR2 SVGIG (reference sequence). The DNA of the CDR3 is TGTGCCTGGAGTGTTCGGAATGAGCAGTTCTTC. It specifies CAWSVRNEQFF.

The CDR3 region has the DNA TGTGCCAGCAGTAGACGGGGGACTAATGAAAAACTGTTTTTT. Amino acid sequence: CASSRRGTNEKLFF. The chain is built from TRBV6-5 and TRBJ1-4; D might be TRBD1 (5 bases). This CDR3 has 14 residues. V was clipped by 5 bases and J by 2 bases, with 9 bases between them. The V gene's germline CDR1 is MNHEY and CDR2 SVGAGI.

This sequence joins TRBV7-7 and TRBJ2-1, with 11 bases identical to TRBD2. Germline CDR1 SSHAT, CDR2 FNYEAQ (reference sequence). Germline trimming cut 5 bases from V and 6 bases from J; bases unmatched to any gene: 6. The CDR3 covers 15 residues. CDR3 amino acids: CASSPTSGNTNEQFF. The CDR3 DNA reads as TGTGCCAGCAGCCCGACTAGCGGGAATACCAATGAGCAGTTCTTC.

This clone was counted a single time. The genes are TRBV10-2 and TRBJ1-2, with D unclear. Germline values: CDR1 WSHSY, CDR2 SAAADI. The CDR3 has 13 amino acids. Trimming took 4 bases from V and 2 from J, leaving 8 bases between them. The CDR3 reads CASSVTENYGYTF. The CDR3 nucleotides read TGCGCCAGCAGTGTTACAGAAAACTATGGCTACACCTTC.